This record concerns one T cell receptor (beta chain) sequence. Its antigen is as yet unknown. The sample comes from a study of cytomegalovirus exposure and HLA in healthy donors. PCR employed 60 Vbeta and 13 Jbeta primers. The method was immunoSEQ multiplex PCR; TCRdb's version includes in-frame clones alone and lacks a portion of them. The repertoire has roughly 120,000 clones, approximately 80% of them found once; the top ten carry approximately 5.5%. General study findings and limits: Cytomegalovirus association was assigned to about 180 TCR beta chains. Later on, a genetic analysis was performed. It linked a missense variant in DCLRE1C with V- and J-gene trimming of TCR beta.

Material for sequencing was PBMCs. The origin of this receptor is a man between 18 and 29 years old in good health and CMV-seropositive.

The CDR3 is CASSFGGGTDTQYF. For the CDR3, the DNA is TGTGCCAGCAGCTTTGGGGGAGGAACAGATACGCAGTATTTT. The gene calls are TRBV7-9 and TRBJ2-3; a possible D gene is TRBD2 (6 bases). V was clipped by 3 bases and J by 3 bases, with 10 bases between them. The CDR3 is 14 amino acids. Per the germline V gene, CDR1 is SEHNR and CDR2 is FQNEAQ (reference sequence).